Included here is one T cell receptor beta chain sequence, with context. Assay: immunoSEQ multiplex PCR; the TCRdb copy retains only in-frame clones and omits some. The table lists roughly 300,000 clones, about four fifths of them singletons. CDR3 length equals 14 residues. V was clipped by 5 bases and J by 5 bases, with 18 bases between them. Per the germline V gene, CDR1 is SQVTM and CDR2 is ANQGSEA. This sample was included in a study of blood T cell repertoires in COVID-19. As for the study in general: From T cells, B-cell-depleted T cells, or PBMCs came the material, which was cDNA or gDNA.

Seattle's enrolled individuals joined amid active infection and were then monitored longitudinally. V is TRBV29-1 and J is TRBJ1-1; weak D call: TRBD1 (5 bases). The receptor was isolated from a human donor with COVID-19, enrolled during active disease. The donor label of this sample is uncertain. Sequenced: peripheral blood. In nucleotides, the CDR3 is TGCAGCGTTTCAAATCAGGGCGGGGGGACTGAAGCTTTCTTT. This encodes CSVSNQGGGTEAFF.